Shown below are 20 T cell receptor beta chains from a single sample sequenced in a study of type 1 and type 2 diabetes patients. PCR was run on genomic DNA. A primer set of 30 forward and 13 reverse primers amplified the CDR3. TCRdb passed the multiplex PCR reads through MiXCR, listing each CDR3 protein once. The table records 250,000 or so distinct CDR3 sequences, roughly 50% of them present only once. Sequenced input: peripheral blood mononuclear cells (PBMCs). The origin of the receptors is a man aged 18 to 29 with type 2 diabetes.

V usage is TRBV7-9 and J usage is TRBJ2-6; D may correspond to TRBD1 or TRBD2 (6 bases each). The CDR3 consists of 18 residues. V was pared by 0 bases and J by 0 bases, with 12 bases between. Germline CDR1 SEHNR, CDR2 FQNEAQ (reference sequence). The CDR3 DNA follows: TGTGCCAGCAGCTTAGCGCGGGACAAGGCCTCTGGGGCCAACGTCCTGACTTTC. This codes for CASSLARDKASGANVLTF. The variable domain in full, completed from reference TRBV7-9 and TRBJ2-6, reads DTGVSQNPRHKITKRGQNVTFRCDPISEHNRLYWYRQTLGQGPEFLTYFQNEAQLEKSRLLSDRFSAERPKGSFSTLEIQRTEQGDSAMYLCASSLARDKASGANVLTFGAGSRLTVL.

This clonotype has at least ten counts. This chain uses TRBV7-7 with TRBJ2-5; D is unresolved. Trimming shortened V by 1 base and J by 3 bases, and 6 bases separated the two germline ends. This CDR3 region has 13 residues. Germline CDR1 and CDR2: SSHAT and FNYEAQ (reference sequence). CDR3 in amino acids: CASSLGSEETQYF. CDR3 DNA: TGTGCCAGCAGCTTAGGCAGCGAAGAGACCCAGTACTTC.

Details on this clonotype: Given a much more abundant clone one base away, this may be a read error. The chain joins TRBV25-1 to TRBJ2-7; D not certain. There are 14 residues in the CDR3. Germline V CDR1 and CDR2: MGHDK, SYGVNS. CDR3 loop: CASSEPLLYHEQCF. CDR3 in DNA: TGTGCCAGCAGTGAGCCCCTCCTATACCACGAGCAGTGCTTC.

This clonotype was seen a few times. This chain connects TRBV6-6 to TRBJ2-2, with 7 bases lining up with TRBD1. The CDR3 extends over 17 amino acids. The germline V gene encodes CDR1 MNHNY and CDR2 SVGAGI (reference sequence). The junction had 10 bases not matched to a gene; V was cut back by 0 bases and J by 6 bases. DNA for the CDR3: TGTGCCAGCAGTTACTCCACCGGGACAGTTGCACCCGGGGAGCTGTTTTTT. It translates to CASSYSTGTVAPGELFF.

This clonotype was seen more than once but under ten times. This chain links TRBV20-1 with TRBJ1-1; a weak D match, TRBD1 (5 bases). The CDR3 length is 15 residues. Trimming pared 2 bases from V and 2 bases from J, leaving 15 bases between. In germline, CDR1 is DFQATT, CDR2 SNEGSKA (reference sequence). The CDR3: CSARPPGGINTEAFF. As DNA, the CDR3 is TGCAGTGCTAGACCCCCTGGGGGGATAAACACTGAAGCTTTCTTT.

The chain combines TRBV11-2 with TRBJ1-1; no clear D. The CDR3 sequence is 11 residues long. With 1 base removed from V and 8 bases from J, the gap between germline ends came to 5 bases. Germline V CDR1 and CDR2: SGHAT, FQNNGV. CDR3 in DNA: TGTGCCAGCAGCTTAGGCGTCGAAGCTTTCTTT. As protein: CASSLGVEAFF.

The chain is built from TRBV5-1 and TRBJ1-6, with D possibly being TRBD1 (5 bases). Trimming pared 4 bases from V and 1 base from J, leaving 15 bases between. CDR1 is SGHRS, CDR2 YFSETQ, per germline. This CDR3 comprises 17 residues. In DNA, the CDR3 is TGCGCCAGCAGCCGCCGGGACGAAGCGTCCTATAATTCACCCCTCCACTTT. Its protein product is CASSRRDEASYNSPLHF.

The chain links TRBV20-1 to TRBJ2-7; 10 bases align to TRBD1. The CDR3 extends over 14 amino acids. Germline CDR1 DFQATT, CDR2 SNEGSKA (reference sequence). V shed 6 bases and J 1 base; nucleotides not matched to a gene: 6. This CDR3 is CSAPDRGGSYEQYF. CDR3 bases: TGCAGTGCACCGGACAGGGGGGGATCCTACGAGCAGTACTTC.

The rearrangement joins TRBV28 to TRBJ2-6; D may be TRBD2 (5 bases). Germline V gene data show CDR1 as MDHEN and CDR2 as SYDVKM. This CDR3 has 15 residues. Trimming took 7 bases from V and 0 from J, leaving 10 bases between them. In nucleotides, the CDR3 is TGTGCCAGCACCCCGGGGAACTCTGGGGCCAACGTCCTGACTTTC. This encodes CASTPGNSGANVLTF.

In this sample, this clonotype turned up once. Germline and junction disagree at one end, which may indicate a read error. J is TRBJ1-2 and V is TRBV7-2, with D perhaps matching TRBD1 (6 bases). Germline V CDR1 and CDR2: SGHTA, FQGNSA. The CDR3 totals 14 residues. The CDR3 spells CASSPFGGAWGYTF. The CDR3 DNA is TGCGCCAGCAGCCCCTTTGGGGGGGCCTGGGGCTACACCTTC.

This clonotype was seen only a few times. The chain links TRBV20-1 to TRBJ2-7, with D perhaps TRBD2 (7 bases). Looked up from germline, CDR1 is DFQATT and CDR2 is SNEGSKA (reference sequence). Deletions cut 4 bases from V and 1 base from J, with 17 bases between. CDR3 length: 15 amino acids. The CDR3 DNA follows: TGCAGTGCTACCCGGGGCAGGGGAGGGTCCTACGAGCAGTACTTC. Protein sequence: CSATRGRGGSYEQYF.

The V call is TRBV28, the J call TRBJ2-7; no clear D gene. Germline CDR1 MDHEN, CDR2 SYDVKM. V was pared by 3 bases and J by 1 base, with 7 bases between. The CDR3 length is 13 residues. The CDR3 reads CASSFPVSYEQYF. The DNA of the CDR3 is TGTGCCAGCAGTTTCCCGGTGTCCTACGAGCAGTACTTC.

This chain links TRBV30 with TRBJ2-1; D is tentatively TRBD1 or TRBD2 (5 bases each). The CDR3 length is 14 residues. Trimming removed 1 base at V and 4 bases at J, with 11 bases between. CDR1 is GTSNPN and CDR2 is SVGIG in the germline V gene (reference sequence). CDR3 in DNA: TGTGCCTGGAGTGGAGGGGCAGGGTACAATGAGCAGTTCTTC. This codes for CAWSGGAGYNEQFF.

The chain joins TRBV2 to TRBJ2-5; D unclear. The V and J ends lost 1 base and 5 bases respectively, with 11 bases between them. The CDR3 is 14 amino acids. Germline values: CDR1 SNHLY, CDR2 FYNNEI. The CDR3 coding sequence is TGTGCCAGCAGTGAAGTGAGGAGTGGTGAGACCCAGTACTTC. Its protein product is CASSEVRSGETQYF.

CDR3 nucleotide sequence: TGTGTGTCGGGCGACACGACCTACGAGCAGTACTTC. Protein sequence: CVSGDTTYEQYF. The chain links TRBV28 to TRBJ2-7; D gene ambiguous. This CDR3 has 12 amino acids. Germline loops: CDR1 MDHEN, CDR2 SYDVKM.

This clonotype was counted a few times. This rearrangement joins TRBV24-1 to TRBJ2-7; no reliable D call. This CDR3 is 14 amino acids long. V gave up 4 bases and J gave up 1 base, with 10 bases separating them. Germline V CDR1 and CDR2: KGHDR, SFDVKD. The CDR3 DNA reads as TGTGCCACCAGTGACACCGGGTCGTCCTACGAGCAGTACTTC. Its translation: CATSDTGSSYEQYF.

The table lists this clonotype with a few counts. The V and J genes are TRBV24-1 and TRBJ2-2; D remains unclear. V was shortened by 5 bases and J by 5 bases, with 8 bases between the two germline ends. The V gene's germline CDR1 is KGHDR and CDR2 SFDVKD. There are 13 residues in the CDR3. This CDR3 reads CATSGELTGELFF. Here the CDR3 DNA reads TGTGCCACCAGTGGCGAGCTTACCGGGGAGCTGTTTTTT.

A few counts support this clonotype. The chain uses TRBV7-6 and TRBJ2-1, with TRBD1 as a possible D gene (6 bases). The CDR3 runs to 16 residues. Per the germline V gene, CDR1 is SGHVS and CDR2 is FNYEAQ. Trimming took 3 bases from V and 1 from J, leaving 13 bases between them. The CDR3 here is CASSFKSTGSYNEQFF. The CDR3 nucleotides are TGTGCCAGCAGCTTCAAATCTACAGGGTCCTACAATGAGCAGTTCTTC.

This chain joins TRBV20-1 and TRBJ2-7; possibly TRBD1 for D (5 bases). V lost 6 bases and J lost 1, with 16 bases in between. The CDR3 sequence is 14 residues long. Germline values: CDR1 DFQATT, CDR2 SNEGSKA (reference sequence). The CDR3 protein is CSAVDMVESYEQYF. The CDR3 nucleotides are TGCAGTGCCGTGGACATGGTCGAGTCCTACGAGCAGTACTTC.

The chain combines TRBV28 with TRBJ2-7; TRBD2 aligns across 9 bases. This CDR3 region has 16 residues. Germline V CDR1 and CDR2: MDHEN, SYDVKM. After removal of 7 bases from V and 3 bases from J, the junction contained 13 bases not matched to a gene. CDR3 DNA: TGTGCCAGCACCCCCTCGGGGACTAGCTTGGGCTACGAGCAGTACTTC. Translation: CASTPSGTSLGYEQYF. Together with reference TRBV28 and TRBJ2-7, the CDR3 gives the full variable domain: DVKVTQSSRYLVKRTGEKVFLECVQDMDHENMFWYRQDPGLGLRLIYFSYDVKMKEKGDIPEGYSVSREKKERFSLILESASTNQTSMYLCASTPSGTSLGYEQYFGPGTRLTVT.